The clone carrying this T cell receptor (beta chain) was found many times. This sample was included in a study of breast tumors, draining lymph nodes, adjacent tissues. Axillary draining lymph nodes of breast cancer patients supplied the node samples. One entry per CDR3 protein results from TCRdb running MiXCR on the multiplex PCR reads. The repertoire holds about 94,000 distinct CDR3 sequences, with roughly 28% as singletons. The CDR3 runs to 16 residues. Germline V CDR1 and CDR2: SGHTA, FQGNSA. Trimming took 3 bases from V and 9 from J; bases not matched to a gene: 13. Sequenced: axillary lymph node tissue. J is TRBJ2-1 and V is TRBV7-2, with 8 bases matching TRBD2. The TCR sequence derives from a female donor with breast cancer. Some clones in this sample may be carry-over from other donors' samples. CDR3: CASSFSIREGQGEQFF. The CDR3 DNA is TGTGCCAGCAGCTTTAGTATCCGGGAGGGCCAGGGTGAGCAGTTCTTC.